The table lists the clone carrying this TCR beta chain with a few counts. Its antigen is still unknown. Expressed TCRB transcripts were sequenced because the isolated RNA had all been reverse transcribed beforehand. Sequencing was performed with immunoSEQ multiplex PCR; in TCRdb, only in-frame clones are kept and a portion is missing. The data show roughly 340,000 clones, 10% to 15% seen once. Every single donor gave one heparinised blood draw, and these averaged about 100 mL. CDR3 length equals 13 residues. V was clipped by 6 bases and J by 3 bases, with 11 bases between them. CDR1 and CDR2 (germline): MNHEY, SVGAGI. This sample was included in a study of beta chain features in type 1 diabetes. The study, taken as a whole, reports: In every one of the four CD4+ subsets, TCRB CDR3s were moderately but significantly shorter in Type 1 diabetes patients. In cDNA sequencing, cells with high TCR expression could be over-represented.

This chain links TRBV6-5 with TRBJ2-5; D perhaps matches TRBD2 (6 bases). The specimen sequenced was naive CD4+ T cells from blood. This TCR derives from a woman under 30 with type 1 diabetes. The CDR3 here is CASRGGWEETQYF. The CDR3, as DNA: TGTGCCAGCAGGGGAGGCTGGGAAGAGACCCAGTACTTC.